These 27 T cell receptor beta chains originate from one sample sequenced in a study of identical twins. TCRdb reanalysed the 5' RACE reads using MiXCR and keeps one entry per CDR3 protein. The repertoire holds roughly 490,000 distinct CDR3 sequences, with roughly an eighth as singletons. These data were also reused for a study on yellow fever vaccine responses in identical twins.

The sequenced sample consisted of CD4+ T cells sorted from blood. The origin of the receptors is a woman aged 18-29 years in good health.

The genes are TRBV5-1 and TRBJ2-3; D might be TRBD2 (6 bases). The CDR3 totals 14 residues. Trimming took off 2 bases at V and 2 bases at J, with 9 bases between the two ends. The germline V gene has CDR1 SGHRS and CDR2 YFSETQ. CDR3 amino acids: CASSFSGPTDTQYF. CDR3 DNA: TGCGCCAGCAGCTTTAGCGGACCCACAGATACGCAGTATTTT.

This clonotype was observed a handful of times. Germline and junction disagree at one end, which may indicate a read error. This chain uses TRBV5-1 with TRBJ2-7; no clear D. The CDR3 length is 14 residues. Per the germline V gene, CDR1 is SGHRS and CDR2 is YFSETQ. This chain's CDR3 is CASSLAPKNPERYF. CDR3 DNA: TGCGCCAGCAGCTTGGCCCCGAAAAACCCGGAGCGGTACTTC.

Only a few counts were recorded for this clonotype. J is TRBJ2-6 and V is TRBV27; D unresolved. This CDR3 has 18 residues. The V end lost 3 bases, the J end lost 0 bases, and 15 bases lay between the germline ends. The germline CDR1 and CDR2 sequences are MNHEY and SMNVEV (reference sequence). CDR3 sequence: CASSFVPRRSSGANVLTF. CDR3 in DNA: TGTGCCAGCAGTTTCGTGCCTCGGCGGAGCTCTGGGGCCAACGTCCTGACTTTC.

Concerning this clonotype: Germline and junction disagree at one end, which may indicate a read error. The genes are TRBV12-3 or TRBV12-4 and TRBJ2-3; D perhaps matches TRBD1 (5 bases). The CDR3 runs to 13 residues. The CDR3 DNA sequence: TGTGCCAGCTTATTACTGGAGTGGGGCCCGCTCCATTTT. Its translation: CASLLLEWGPLHF.

This clonotype was detected only a few times. This chain links TRBV20-1 with TRBJ2-2; TRBD2 might be the D (6 bases). The CDR3 extends over 14 amino acids. The germline V and J ends were trimmed by 1 base and 4 bases, with 10 bases remaining between them. Germline assignment: CDR1 DFQATT and CDR2 SNEGSKA (reference sequence). CDR3 DNA: TGCAGTGCTAGAGTATGGGGAGGCACCGGGGAGCTGTTTTTT. Translation: CSARVWGGTGELFF.

This clonotype showed up many times. This chain connects TRBV4-2 to TRBJ1-1; D unresolved. The germline V gene has CDR1 LGHNA and CDR2 YNFKEQ. The CDR3 is 15 amino acids. The V and J ends lost 0 bases and 1 base respectively, with 9 bases between them. The CDR3 nucleotides read TGTGCCAGCAGCCAAGATTATTGGGGGAACACTGAAGCTTTCTTT. This translates into CASSQDYWGNTEAFF.

The J gene is TRBJ2-1, the V gene TRBV29-1, with 11 bases that match TRBD2. Trimming at V came to 5 bases and at J to 6 bases, leaving 6 bases not matched to a gene. The V gene's germline CDR1 is SQVTM and CDR2 ANQGSEA. The CDR3 sequence is 14 residues long. Here the CDR3 reads CSVLTSGVGNEQFF. In nucleotides, the CDR3 is TGCAGCGTTCTGACTAGCGGGGTCGGCAATGAGCAGTTCTTC.

The chain combines TRBV6-2 or TRBV6-3 with TRBJ2-4, with TRBD1 as a possible D gene (5 bases). V dropped 6 bases and J dropped 2 bases, with 11 bases sitting between them. Germline CDR1 MNHEY, CDR2 SVGEGT. The CDR3 is 14 amino acids. The CDR3 nucleotides read TGTGCCAGCAGAAAAGGGGTATCCAAAAACATTCAGTACTTC. Encoded protein: CASRKGVSKNIQYF.

This clonotype occurred a few times. The genes are TRBV12-3 or TRBV12-4 and TRBJ2-1; 11 nucleotides agree with TRBD2. V gave up 7 bases and J gave up 2 bases; unmatched junction bases: 7. This CDR3 contains 16 residues. The CDR3 spells CASTATSGETYNEQFF. CDR3 DNA: TGTGCCAGCACCGCGACTAGCGGGGAGACCTACAATGAGCAGTTCTTC.

The chain carries TRBV2 and TRBJ2-2; TRBD2 matches 7 bases. Per germline, CDR1 SNHLY and CDR2 FYNNEI. V shed 1 base, J shed 0 bases, and the junction held 8 bases outside the gene matches. This CDR3 region has 18 residues. The CDR3, as DNA: TGTGCCAGCAGTGAAGAGGGAGGTGGACTAGCGAACACCGGGGAGCTGTTTTTT. Residues: CASSEEGGGLANTGELFF. Looking up the rest from reference TRBV2 and TRBJ2-2 gives the full variable domain: EPEVTQTPSHQVTQMGQEVILRCVPISNHLYFYWYRQILGQKVEFLVSFYNNEISEKSEIFDDQFSVERPDGSNFTLKIRSTKLEDSAMYFCASSEEGGGLANTGELFFGEGSRLTVL.

This clonotype was counted at least ten times. J is TRBJ2-1 and V is TRBV12-3 or TRBV12-4; either TRBD1 or TRBD2 may supply D (5 bases each). V lost 8 bases, J lost 9 bases, and 14 bases lay in between. The CDR3 is 12 residues long. This chain's CDR3 is CASGTLLGEQFF. In DNA, the CDR3 is TGTGCCAGCGGGACCCTCCTTGGTGAGCAGTTCTTC.

V gene TRBV12-3 or TRBV12-4 combines with J gene TRBJ2-1; possibly TRBD1 for D (6 bases). The CDR3 sequence is 11 residues long. The ends were cut back, 9 bases at V and 6 bases at J, with 9 bases in the middle. As DNA, the CDR3 is TGTGCCAGTTTAGGGGGCAATGAGCAGTTCTTC. Protein sequence: CASLGGNEQFF.

This clonotype occurred a few times. This sequence joins TRBV10-1 and TRBJ2-2; 8 nucleotides agree with TRBD2. The CDR3 consists of 16 residues. Germline V gene lookup returns CDR1 WNHNN and CDR2 SYGVQD (reference sequence). V dropped 8 bases and J dropped 9; count of bases not matched to a gene: 17. The CDR3 loop reads CASHVRGGYDRWELFF. DNA of the CDR3: TGCGCCAGCCACGTTCGGGGGGGGTATGACCGGTGGGAGCTGTTTTTT.

The chain recombines TRBV7-2 with TRBJ2-3; no firm D call. Germline V gives CDR1 SGHTA, CDR2 FQGNSA. This CDR3 is 14 amino acids long. Trimming removed 1 base from V and 4 bases from J, with 9 bases in between. For the CDR3, the DNA is TGTGCCAGCAGCTTAGGTGCCGTGGCAGATACGCAGTATTTT. Translation gives CASSLGAVADTQYF.

The V gene is TRBV18, the J gene TRBJ2-5, with D possibly matching TRBD1 (5 bases). Germline CDR1 is KGHSH and CDR2 is LQKENI. V was pared by 0 bases and J by 2 bases, with 13 bases between. This CDR3 contains 16 residues. Written as DNA, the CDR3 is TGTGCCAGCTCACCACCGGAAAGGGGCAGACAAGAGACCCAGTACTTC. Translated, it gives CASSPPERGRQETQYF. The full variable domain, in which reference TRBV18 and TRBJ2-5 provide the parts outside the CDR3, is NAGVMQNPRHLVRRRGQEARLRCSPMKGHSHVYWYRQLPEEGLKFMVYLQKENIIDESGMPKERFSAEFPKEGPSILRIQQVVRGDSAAYFCASSPPERGRQETQYFGPGTRLLVL.

This chain joins TRBV9 and TRBJ2-1; perhaps TRBD2 as D (7 bases). The ends were cut back, 0 bases at V and 5 bases at J, with 9 bases in the middle. Germline V gene data show CDR1 as SGDLS and CDR2 as YYNGEE. The CDR3 runs 14 residues. The CDR3 DNA reads TGTGCCAGCAGCGTAGCGGGGGGCAACAATGAGCAGTTCTTC. Translated, it gives CASSVAGGNNEQFF.

This clonotype came up a few times. The chain carries TRBV28 and TRBJ2-5; tentatively, D is TRBD1 (5 bases). Germline V CDR1 and CDR2: MDHEN, SYDVKM. Trimming pared 4 bases from V and 1 base from J, leaving 13 bases between. The CDR3 is 15 residues long. CDR3: CASSSGSAGQETQYF. DNA of the CDR3: TGTGCCAGCAGTTCAGGGTCCGCTGGCCAAGAGACCCAGTACTTC. The complete variable domain, with remaining parts taken from reference TRBV28 and TRBJ2-5, reads DVKVTQSSRYLVKRTGEKVFLECVQDMDHENMFWYRQDPGLGLRLIYFSYDVKMKEKGDIPEGYSVSREKKERFSLILESASTNQTSMYLCASSSGSAGQETQYFGPGTRLLVL.

The V and J genes are TRBV11-2 and TRBJ2-1; TRBD2 matches 11 bases. Trimming took 5 bases from V and 7 from J; bases not matched to a gene: 16. Per germline, CDR1 SGHAT and CDR2 FQNNGV. The CDR3 consists of 18 residues. CDR3 sequence (DNA): TGTGCCAGCAGCAAGACTAGCGGGGCGCCACCTTTGAGAAATGAGCAGTTCTTC. This codes for CASSKTSGAPPLRNEQFF.

This clonotype was recorded at least ten times. This chain's CDR3 is CASSLAAYEQYF. The CDR3 nucleotides read TGTGCCAGCAGTTTAGCGGCGTACGAGCAGTACTTC. The chain employs TRBV12-3 or TRBV12-4 and TRBJ2-7; D ambiguous. V was cut by 0 bases and J by 4 bases, with 4 bases left in between. The CDR3 sequence is 12 residues long.

Only a few counts were recorded for this clonotype. The genes are TRBV30 and TRBJ1-5; no definite D call. Germline V gives CDR1 GTSNPN, CDR2 SVGIG (reference sequence). V lost 0 bases, J lost 7 bases, and 10 bases lay in between. This CDR3 has 13 amino acids. CDR3 sequence reads: CAWSVAVLQPQHF. DNA of the CDR3: TGTGCCTGGAGTGTAGCAGTACTACAGCCCCAGCATTTT. Drawing the rest from reference TRBV30 and TRBJ1-5, the complete variable domain is SQTIHQWPATLVQPVGSPLSLECTVEGTSNPNLYWYRQAAGRGLQLLFYSVGIGQISSEVPQNLSASRPQDRQFILSSKKLLLSDSGFYLCAWSVAVLQPQHFGDGTRLSIL.

The V and J genes are TRBV10-3 and TRBJ2-3; unclear D gene. The CDR3 consists of 12 residues. V dropped 4 bases and J dropped 10 bases, with 12 bases sitting between them. Germline V lookup: CDR1 ENHRY, CDR2 SYGVKD. CDR3 loop: CAISAQLRAQYF. In DNA form, the CDR3 reads TGTGCCATCAGTGCCCAGCTCAGAGCGCAGTATTTT.

This clonotype has at least ten counts. This rearrangement joins TRBV29-1 to TRBJ2-7, with D uncertain. From germline, CDR1 is SQVTM and CDR2 ANQGSEA. This CDR3 has 13 residues. V dropped 3 bases and J dropped 2 bases, with 11 bases sitting between them. CDR3 in DNA: TGCAGCGTTGAGACGGACGTAACCTACGAGCAGTACTTC. Residues: CSVETDVTYEQYF.

This clonotype was recorded a few times. The V and J genes are TRBV15 and TRBJ2-7, with a possible D match to TRBD1 (5 bases). The CDR3 spans 18 residues. Looked up from germline, CDR1 is LNHNV and CDR2 is YYDKDF (reference sequence). Between the trimmed V and J ends, which lost 0 bases and 4 bases, there was a span of 22 bases. The CDR3 region has the DNA TGTGCCACCAGCAGAGATCTCGATCGGGCAGGGTTCGTGTACGAGCAGTACTTC. The encoded protein is CATSRDLDRAGFVYEQYF.

There are a few counts of this clonotype. The chain employs TRBV6-2 or TRBV6-3 and TRBJ2-1; 7 bases align to TRBD2. The germline V gene has CDR1 MNHEY and CDR2 SVGEGT. J gave up 12 bases and V 2 bases, and 7 bases lay outside the gene matches. CDR3 length equals 13 residues. CDR3: CASSYGTMVRQFF. CDR3 DNA: TGTGCCAGCAGTTACGGGACTATGGTTCGGCAGTTCTTC.

This clonotype was recorded many times. The chain has TRBV18 and TRBJ2-3; 9 bases map to TRBD2. The V gene end was trimmed by 0 bases and the J gene end by 2 bases; junction bases not matched to a gene: 3. Germline V CDR1 and CDR2: KGHSH, LQKENI. This CDR3 has 16 residues. CDR3 sequence reads: CASSPPRTSDTDTQYF. The CDR3 region has the DNA TGTGCCAGCTCACCACCGAGGACTAGCGACACAGATACGCAGTATTTT.

This clonotype was seen more than once but under ten times. V gene TRBV4-3 combines with J gene TRBJ2-5; 9 bases line up with TRBD2. CDR1 is LGHNA and CDR2 is YSLEER in the germline V gene. The CDR3 covers 18 residues. Trimming at V came to 0 bases and at J to 1 base, leaving 9 bases not matched to a gene. The CDR3 DNA sequence: TGCGCCAGCAGCCAAGAACCCCCCACTAGCGGGCTCCAAGAGACCCAGTACTTC. Residues: CASSQEPPTSGLQETQYF.

The rearrangement links TRBV5-6 to TRBJ2-3, with 7 bases matching TRBD1. J lost 2 bases, V lost 0 bases, and 15 bases had no gene match. This CDR3 region has 19 residues. CDR1 is SGHDT and CDR2 is YYEEEE in the germline V gene. CDR3 region: CASSLAVGRGPRDTDTQYF. For the CDR3, the DNA is TGTGCCAGCAGCTTGGCCGTCGGTAGGGGGCCAAGGGACACAGATACGCAGTATTTT.